This T cell receptor beta chain is drawn from a study of blood T cell repertoires in COVID-19. Study-wide context: Donors in the United States, Italy and Spain gave samples during acute or convalescent COVID-19. The cDNA or gDNA used as material had been derived from T cells, B-cell-depleted T cells, or PBMCs.

The V segment lost 6 bases and the J segment 0 bases; nucleotides outside the gene matches: 8. CDR1 SGHNT and CDR2 YYREEE come from the germline V gene (reference sequence). The length of the CDR3 is 16 residues. TCRdb's table, derived via immunoSEQ multiplex PCR, lists solely in-frame clones and lacks some. This table has 200,000 or so clones, 75% to 85% appearing once. The sample consisted of peripheral blood. The chain carries TRBV5-4 and TRBJ2-2; 7 positions agree with TRBD2. The origin of this receptor is a man aged 40-49 years who had recovered from COVID-19. This CDR3 is CASKIQRGSNTGELFF. The CDR3 nucleotides read TGTGCCAGCAAAATCCAGCGGGGCTCGAACACCGGGGAGCTGTTTTTT.